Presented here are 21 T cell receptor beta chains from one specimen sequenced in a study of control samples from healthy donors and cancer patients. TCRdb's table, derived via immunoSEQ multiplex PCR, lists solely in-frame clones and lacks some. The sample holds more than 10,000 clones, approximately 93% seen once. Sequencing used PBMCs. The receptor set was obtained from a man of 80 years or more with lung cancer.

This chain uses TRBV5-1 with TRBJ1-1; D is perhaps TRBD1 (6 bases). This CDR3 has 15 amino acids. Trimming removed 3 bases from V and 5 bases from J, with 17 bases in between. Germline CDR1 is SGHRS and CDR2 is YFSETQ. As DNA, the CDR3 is TGCGCCAGCAGCTACGGAGGGGGGTCAGGGACTGAAGCTTTCTTT. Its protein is CASSYGGGSGTEAFF.

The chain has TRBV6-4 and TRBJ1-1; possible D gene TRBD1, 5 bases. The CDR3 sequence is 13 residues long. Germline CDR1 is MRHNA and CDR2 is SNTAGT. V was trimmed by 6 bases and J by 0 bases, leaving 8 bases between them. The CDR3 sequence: CASRGGMNTEAFF. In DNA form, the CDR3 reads TGTGCCAGCAGGGGGGGGATGAACACTGAAGCTTTCTTT.

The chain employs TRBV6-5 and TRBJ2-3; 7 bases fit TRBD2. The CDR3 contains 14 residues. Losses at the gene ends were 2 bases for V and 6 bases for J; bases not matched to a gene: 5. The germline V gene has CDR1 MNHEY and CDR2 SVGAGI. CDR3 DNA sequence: TGTGCCAGCAGTTACGGCGGGAGCATGGATACGCAGTATTTT. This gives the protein CASSYGGSMDTQYF.

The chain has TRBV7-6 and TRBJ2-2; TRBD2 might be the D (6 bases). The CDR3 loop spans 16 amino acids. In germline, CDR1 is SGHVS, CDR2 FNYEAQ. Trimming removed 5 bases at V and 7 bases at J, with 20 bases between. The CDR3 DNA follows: TGTGCCAGCAGCCGCCGTGGGGGGATGTGGGACGGGGAGCTGTTTTTT. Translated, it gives CASSRRGGMWDGELFF.

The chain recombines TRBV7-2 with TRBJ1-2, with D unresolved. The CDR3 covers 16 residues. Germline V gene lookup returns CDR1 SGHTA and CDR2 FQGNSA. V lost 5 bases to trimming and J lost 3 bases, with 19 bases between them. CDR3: CASSPPRSSGDYGYTF. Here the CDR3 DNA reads TGTGCCAGCAGCCCCCCCCGTTCCAGCGGGGACTATGGCTACACCTTC. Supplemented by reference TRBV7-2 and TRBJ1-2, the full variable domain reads GAGVSQSPSNKVTEKGKDVELRCDPISGHTALYWYRQSLGQGLEFLIYFQGNSAPDKSGLPSDRFSAERTGGSVSTLTIQRTQQEDSAVYLCASSPPRSSGDYGYTFGSGTRLTVV.

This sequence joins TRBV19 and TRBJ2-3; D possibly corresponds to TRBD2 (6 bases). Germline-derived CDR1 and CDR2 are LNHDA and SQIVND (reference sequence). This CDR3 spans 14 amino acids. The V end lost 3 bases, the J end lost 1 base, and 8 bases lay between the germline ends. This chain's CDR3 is CASSMGGGTDTQYF. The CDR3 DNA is TGTGCCAGTAGTATGGGGGGTGGCACAGATACGCAGTATTTT.

The chain's CDR3 is CASSQGAKETQYF. CDR3 nucleotide sequence: TGTGCCAGCAGCCAGGGGGCGAAAGAGACCCAGTACTTC. V is TRBV7-2 and J is TRBJ2-5; 8 nucleotides match TRBD1. The CDR3 has 13 amino acids. The germline CDR1 and CDR2 sequences are SGHTA and FQGNSA. V gave up 5 bases and J gave up 3 bases; unmatched junction bases: 2.

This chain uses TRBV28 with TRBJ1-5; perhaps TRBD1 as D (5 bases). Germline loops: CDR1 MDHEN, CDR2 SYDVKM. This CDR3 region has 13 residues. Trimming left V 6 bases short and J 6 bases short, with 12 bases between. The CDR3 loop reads CASSPMGPQPQHF. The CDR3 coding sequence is TGTGCCAGCAGCCCAATGGGGCCTCAGCCCCAGCATTTT. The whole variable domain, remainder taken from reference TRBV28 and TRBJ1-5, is DVKVTQSSRYLVKRTGEKVFLECVQDMDHENMFWYRQDPGLGLRLIYFSYDVKMKEKGDIPEGYSVSREKKERFSLILESASTNQTSMYLCASSPMGPQPQHFGDGTRLSIL.

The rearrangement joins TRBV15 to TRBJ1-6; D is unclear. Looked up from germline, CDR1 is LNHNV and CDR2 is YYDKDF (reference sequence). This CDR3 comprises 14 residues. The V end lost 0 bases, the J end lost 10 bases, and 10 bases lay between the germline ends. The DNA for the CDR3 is TGTGCCACCAGCAGAGATCGGGGAGGATCACCCCTCCACTTT. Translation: CATSRDRGGSPLHF.

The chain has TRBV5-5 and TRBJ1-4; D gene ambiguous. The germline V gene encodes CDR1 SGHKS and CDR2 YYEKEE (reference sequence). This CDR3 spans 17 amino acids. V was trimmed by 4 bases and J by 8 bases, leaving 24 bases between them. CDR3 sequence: CASSHLNPEGSGEKLFF. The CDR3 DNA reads TGTGCCAGCAGCCACCTTAACCCGGAGGGTTCAGGAGAAAAACTGTTTTTT.

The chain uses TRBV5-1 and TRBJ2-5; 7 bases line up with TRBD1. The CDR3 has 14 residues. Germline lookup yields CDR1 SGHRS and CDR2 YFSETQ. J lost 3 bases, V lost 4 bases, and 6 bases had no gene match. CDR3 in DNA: TGCGCCAGCAGCCCAGGACAGGAAGAAGAGACCCAGTACTTC. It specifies CASSPGQEEETQYF. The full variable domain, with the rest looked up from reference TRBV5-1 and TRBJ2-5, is KAGVTQTPRYLIKTRGQQVTLSCSPISGHRSVSWYQQTPGQGLQFLFEYFSETQRNKGNFPGRFSGRQFSNSRSEMNVSTLELGDSALYLCASSPGQEEETQYFGPGTRLLVL.

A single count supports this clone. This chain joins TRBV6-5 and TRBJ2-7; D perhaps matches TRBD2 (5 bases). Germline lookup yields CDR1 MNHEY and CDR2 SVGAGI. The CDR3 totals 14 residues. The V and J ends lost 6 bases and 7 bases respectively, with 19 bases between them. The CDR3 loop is CASRRPTGSGEQYF. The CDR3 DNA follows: TGTGCCAGCAGACGGCCCACTGGTTCGGGAGAGCAGTACTTC.

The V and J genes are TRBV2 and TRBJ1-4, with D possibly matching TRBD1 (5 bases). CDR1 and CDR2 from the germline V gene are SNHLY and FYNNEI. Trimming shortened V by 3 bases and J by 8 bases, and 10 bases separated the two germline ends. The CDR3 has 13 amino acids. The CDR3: CASSDRVKEKLFF. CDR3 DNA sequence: TGTGCCAGCAGTGACAGGGTAAAAGAAAAACTGTTTTTT.

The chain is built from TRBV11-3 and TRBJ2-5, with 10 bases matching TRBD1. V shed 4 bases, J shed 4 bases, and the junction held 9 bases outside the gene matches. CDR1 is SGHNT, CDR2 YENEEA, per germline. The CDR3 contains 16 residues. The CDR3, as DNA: TGTGCCAGCAGCTATGGGACAGGGGTGCGTGGAGAGACCCAGTACTTC. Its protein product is CASSYGTGVRGETQYF.

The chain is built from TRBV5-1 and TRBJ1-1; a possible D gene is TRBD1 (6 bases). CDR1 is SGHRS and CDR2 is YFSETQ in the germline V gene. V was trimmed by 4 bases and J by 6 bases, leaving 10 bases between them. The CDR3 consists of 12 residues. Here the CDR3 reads CASSPRGAEAFF. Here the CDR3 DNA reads TGCGCCAGCAGCCCCAGGGGTGCTGAAGCTTTCTTT.

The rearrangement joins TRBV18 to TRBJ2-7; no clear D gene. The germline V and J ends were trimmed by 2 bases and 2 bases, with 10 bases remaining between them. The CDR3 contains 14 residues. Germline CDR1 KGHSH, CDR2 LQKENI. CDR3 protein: CASSPGNWAYEQYF. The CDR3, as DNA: TGTGCCAGCTCACCAGGGAATTGGGCCTACGAGCAGTACTTC.

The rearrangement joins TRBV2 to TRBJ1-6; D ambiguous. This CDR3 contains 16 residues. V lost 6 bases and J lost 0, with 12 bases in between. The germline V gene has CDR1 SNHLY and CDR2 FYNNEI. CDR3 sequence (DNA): TGTGCCAGCAGGAGCCCAGTCAGCTCCTATAATTCACCCCTCCACTTT. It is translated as CASRSPVSSYNSPLHF. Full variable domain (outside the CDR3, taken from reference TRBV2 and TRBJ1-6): EPEVTQTPSHQVTQMGQEVILRCVPISNHLYFYWYRQILGQKVEFLVSFYNNEISEKSEIFDDQFSVERPDGSNFTLKIRSTKLEDSAMYFCASRSPVSSYNSPLHFGNGTRLTVT.

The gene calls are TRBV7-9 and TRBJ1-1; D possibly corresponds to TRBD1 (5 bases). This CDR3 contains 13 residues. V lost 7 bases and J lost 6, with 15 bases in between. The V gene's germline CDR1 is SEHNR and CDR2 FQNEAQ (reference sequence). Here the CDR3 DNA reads TGTGCCAGCACCCCGTCGGGGGGGGCTGAAGCTTTCTTT. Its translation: CASTPSGGAEAFF.

The CDR3: CASRSQGFSGNTIYF. Written as DNA, the CDR3 is TGTGCCAGCAGGTCCCAGGGTTTCTCTGGAAACACCATATATTTT. This chain joins TRBV6-5 and TRBJ1-3; TRBD1 is a possible D gene (5 bases). Germline CDR1 reads MNHEY; CDR2 reads SVGAGI. The CDR3 covers 15 residues. The V end lost 6 bases, the J end lost 0 bases, and 12 bases lay between the germline ends.

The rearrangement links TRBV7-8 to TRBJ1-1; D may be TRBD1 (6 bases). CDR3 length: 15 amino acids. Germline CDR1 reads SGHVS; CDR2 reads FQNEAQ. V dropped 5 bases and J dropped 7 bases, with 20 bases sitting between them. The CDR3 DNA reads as TGTGCCAGCAGCCCGTCCTCCCGGGGGCTGGGTGAAGCTTTCTTT. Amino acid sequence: CASSPSSRGLGEAFF.

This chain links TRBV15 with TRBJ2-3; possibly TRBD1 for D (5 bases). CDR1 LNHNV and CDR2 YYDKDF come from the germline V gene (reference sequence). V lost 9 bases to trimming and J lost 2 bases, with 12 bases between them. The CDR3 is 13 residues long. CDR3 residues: CATCRDFTDTQYF. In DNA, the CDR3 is TGTGCCACGTGCAGGGATTTCACAGATACGCAGTATTTT.